This T cell receptor beta chain emerged from a study of early T cells in non-severe SARS-CoV-2 infection. Across the study: Sequencing input comprised bulk RNA from unsorted whole blood; chain pairing was not available.

Tagging with unique molecular identifiers was applied to individual cDNA molecules. One entry per CDR3 protein results from TCRdb running MiXCR on the 5' RACE reads. The profile covers 70,000 or so distinct CDR3 sequences, with 10% to 15% appearing a single time and more than 1.5% taken by the ten largest. Study results and limitations: CD4 and private specificities were missed by VDJdb matching, which favored anti-spike CD8 responses.

With respect to this clonotype: Antigen unknown.

With 2 bases removed from V and 1 base from J, the gap between germline ends came to 17 bases. The length of the CDR3 is 17 residues. Germline V gene data show CDR1 as MDHEN and CDR2 as SYDVKM. Sequenced input: whole blood. This chain joins TRBV28 and TRBJ1-1; perhaps TRBD1 as D (5 bases). This receptor was taken from an adult who was a healthcare worker with PCR-confirmed SARS-CoV-2 infection or an uninfected control (not recorded which). The CDR3 DNA is TGTGCCAGCAGTTTACCGGCCCTTAGGGGCCCGAACACTGAAGCTTTCTTT. Its translation is CASSLPALRGPNTEAFF.